This T cell receptor beta chain appears in the sequencing data of a study of metastatic and nonmetastatic thyroid tumors. Germline values: CDR1 DFQATT, CDR2 SNEGSKA (reference sequence). This CDR3 contains 15 residues. Before thyroid surgery, none of the patients had received any treatment. On this clone itself: Possible read error: a much larger clone is one base away.

TCRdb re-analyzed the PCR reads using MiXCR. The sample contains 45,000 to 65,000 clones, about 20% of which appear only once. The genes are TRBV20-1 and TRBJ1-2; 8 bases line up with TRBD1. The sequenced sample was blood. The clonotype originates from a female donor with papillary thyroid cancer or a benign thyroid nodule (not recorded which). Some clones in this sample may be carry-over from other donors' samples. CDR3 sequence: CSARDRAGGHYVYTF. CDR3 in DNA: TGCAGTGCTAGAGATCGAGCAGGGGGCCATTATGTCTACACCTTC.